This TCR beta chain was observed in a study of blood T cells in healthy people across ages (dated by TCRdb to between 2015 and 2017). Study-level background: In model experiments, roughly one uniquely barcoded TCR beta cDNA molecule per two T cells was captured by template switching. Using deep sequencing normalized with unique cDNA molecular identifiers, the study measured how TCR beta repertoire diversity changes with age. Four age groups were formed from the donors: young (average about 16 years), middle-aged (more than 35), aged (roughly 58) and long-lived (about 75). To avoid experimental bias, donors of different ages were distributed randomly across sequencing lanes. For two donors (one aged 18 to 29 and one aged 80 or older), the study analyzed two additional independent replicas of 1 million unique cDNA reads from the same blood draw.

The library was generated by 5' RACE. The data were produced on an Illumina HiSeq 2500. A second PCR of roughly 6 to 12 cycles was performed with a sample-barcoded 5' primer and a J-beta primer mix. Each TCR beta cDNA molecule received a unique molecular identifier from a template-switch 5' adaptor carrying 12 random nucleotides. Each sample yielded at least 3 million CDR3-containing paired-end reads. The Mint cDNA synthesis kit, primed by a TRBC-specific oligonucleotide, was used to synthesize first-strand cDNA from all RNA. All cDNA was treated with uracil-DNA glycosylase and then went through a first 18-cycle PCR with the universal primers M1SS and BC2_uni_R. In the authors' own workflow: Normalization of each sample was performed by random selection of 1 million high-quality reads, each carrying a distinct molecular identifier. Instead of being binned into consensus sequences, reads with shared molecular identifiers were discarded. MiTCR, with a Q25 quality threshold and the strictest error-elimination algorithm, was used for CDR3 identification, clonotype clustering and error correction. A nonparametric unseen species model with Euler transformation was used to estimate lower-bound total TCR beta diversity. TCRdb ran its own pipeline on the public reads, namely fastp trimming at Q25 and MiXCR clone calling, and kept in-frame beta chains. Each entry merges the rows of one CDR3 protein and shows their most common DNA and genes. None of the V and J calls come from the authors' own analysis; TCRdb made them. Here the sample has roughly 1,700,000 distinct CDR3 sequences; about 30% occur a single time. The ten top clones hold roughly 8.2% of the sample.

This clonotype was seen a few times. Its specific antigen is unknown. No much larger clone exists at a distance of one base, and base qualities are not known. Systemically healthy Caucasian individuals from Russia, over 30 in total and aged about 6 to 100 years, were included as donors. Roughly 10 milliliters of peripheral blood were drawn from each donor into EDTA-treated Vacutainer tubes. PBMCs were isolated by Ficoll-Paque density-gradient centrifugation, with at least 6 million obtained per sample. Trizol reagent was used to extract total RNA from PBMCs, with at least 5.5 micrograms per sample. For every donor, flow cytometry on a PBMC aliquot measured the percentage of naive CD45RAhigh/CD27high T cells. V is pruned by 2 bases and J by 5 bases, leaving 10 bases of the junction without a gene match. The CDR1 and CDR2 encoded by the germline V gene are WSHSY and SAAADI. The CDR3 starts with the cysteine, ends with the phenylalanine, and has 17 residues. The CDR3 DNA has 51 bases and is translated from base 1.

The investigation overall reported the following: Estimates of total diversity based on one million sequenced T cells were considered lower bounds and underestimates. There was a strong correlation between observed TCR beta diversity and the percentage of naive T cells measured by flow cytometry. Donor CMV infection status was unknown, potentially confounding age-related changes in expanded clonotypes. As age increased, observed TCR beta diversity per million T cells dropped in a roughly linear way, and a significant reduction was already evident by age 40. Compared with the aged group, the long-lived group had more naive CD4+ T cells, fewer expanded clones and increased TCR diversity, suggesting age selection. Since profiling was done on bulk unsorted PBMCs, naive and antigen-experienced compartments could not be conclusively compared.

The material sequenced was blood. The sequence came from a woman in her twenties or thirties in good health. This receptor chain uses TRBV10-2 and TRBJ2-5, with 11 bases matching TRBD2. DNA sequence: TGCGCCAGCAGTGAGACCCTAGCGGGAGGCCGGGGGGAGACCCAGTACTTC. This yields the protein CASSETLAGGRGETQYF.